This TCR beta chain was sequenced in a study of T cell responses to AZD1222 COVID-19 vaccine. V lost 4 bases and J lost 3, with 9 bases in between. Per germline, CDR1 SEHNR and CDR2 FQNEAQ (reference sequence). The CDR3 length is 13 residues. As for this clone: Its target is not known.

General study results and limits: Within unmutated variant regions lay the reported targets of nearly half of spike-specific TCRs. Only five to seven individuals given AZD1222 were seropositive at baseline. Breadth and depth of Spike-specific TCRs rose after two AZD1222 doses. In all cases, repertoires were sampled only after the peak T cell response.

Using immunoSEQ multiplex PCR, the repertoire was profiled, and TCRdb retains in-frame clones only, with some absent. The table lists about 140,000 clones, about 89% of them singletons. The chain uses TRBV7-9 and TRBJ1-2; TRBD1 is a possible D gene (6 bases). The sequencing here drew on peripheral blood, taken 28 days after the second dose of the MenACWY control vaccine. This sequence originates from an adult who received the MenACWY meningococcal vaccine as a control. This CDR3 reads CASSSGQHYGYTF. The CDR3 bases are TGTGCCAGCAGCTCCGGACAGCACTATGGCTACACCTTC.